The rows below give T cell receptor beta chains drawn from one sample of a study of T cell repertoires in cytomegalovirus infection. These receptors are not linked to any known antigen. Via MiXCR, TCRdb re-called the reads, giving one row per CDR3 protein. The sample lists about 47,000 distinct CDR3 sequences, roughly a fifth seen once, with 80% in the top ten. The material sequenced was CD8+ T cells from cultured PBMCs, taken from culture after CMV antigen stimulation. The receptors here all came from a human donor in good health (CMV status not recorded). Some clones in this sample may be carry-over from other donors' samples. The CDR3 runs from the conserved cysteine through the conserved F or W. The D gene is left open where the match is weak. Only some rows state a clone size, as once, few, many or a class for expanded clones.

DNA: TGCGCCAGCAGCCAAGATGTGAGCATGAGCTCCTACAATGAGCAGTTCTTC; CDR3: CASSQDVSMSSYNEQFF; size: -; J: TRBJ2-1; D: -; V: TRBV4-3
DNA: TGTGCCAGCAGGTCCAAAACAGGGGGATTCTATGGCTACACCTTC; CDR3: CASRSKTGGFYGYTF; size: -; J: TRBJ1-2; D: TRBD1; V: TRBV6-5
DNA: TGTGCCAGCGGCGACAGGGGGGTAGTCTCCTACGAGCAGTACTTC; CDR3: CASGDRGVVSYEQYF; size: -; J: TRBJ2-7; D: TRBD1; V: TRBV6-2/TRBV6-3
DNA: TGTGCCAGCAGCTTAAATTTGGCTCGGGCCAAAAACACCGGGGAGCTGTTTTTT; CDR3: CASSLNLARAKNTGELFF; size: many; J: TRBJ2-2; D: -; V: TRBV7-2
DNA: TGTGCCAGCGGCGACGCCAGCAATCAGCCCCAGCATTTT; CDR3: CASGDASNQPQHF; size: -; J: TRBJ1-5; D: -; V: TRBV19
DNA: TGCGCCAGCAGCCAGAACGCAGGGGGGAGCAATCAGCCCCAGCATTTT; CDR3: CASSQNAGGSNQPQHF; size: once; J: TRBJ1-5; D: TRBD1; V: TRBV4-3
DNA: TGTGCCAGCCGGCCGTCGGAGGGCTTAATGGAAAAACTGTTTTTT; CDR3: CASRPSEGLMEKLFF; size: -; J: TRBJ1-4; D: -; V: TRBV18
DNA: TGTGCCAGCGAGGACAGGGGGGCAGATACGCAGTATTTT; CDR3: CASEDRGADTQYF; size: many; J: TRBJ2-3; D: TRBD1; V: TRBV6-1
DNA: TGTGCCAGCAGCTATTGGACAGGCACAGATACGCAGTATTTT; CDR3: CASSYWTGTDTQYF; size: -; J: TRBJ2-3; D: -; V: TRBV7-9
DNA: TGTGCCAGCAGCCTGGGACTAGCGGCTAGCACAGATACGCAGTATTTT; CDR3: CASSLGLAASTDTQYF; size: few; J: TRBJ2-3; D: TRBD2; V: TRBV7-2
DNA: TGTGCCAGCAGCTCCGACGCGTATGGCTACACCTTC; CDR3: CASSSDAYGYTF; size: -; J: TRBJ1-2; D: -; V: TRBV12-3/TRBV12-4
DNA: TGTGCCAGCAGCCCCCGGGACAGGGGGCTTCCTGAAAAACTGTTTTTT; CDR3: CASSPRDRGLPEKLFF; size: -; J: TRBJ1-4; D: TRBD1; V: TRBV7-6
DNA: TGTGCCAGCAGTCCAACCCACCCCGGGGATGAGCAGTTCTTC; CDR3: CASSPTHPGDEQFF; size: -; J: TRBJ2-1; D: -; V: TRBV27
DNA: TGTGCCAGCACTCCTCGGACAACTTCGAATTCACCCCTCCACTTT; CDR3: CASTPRTTSNSPLHF; size: few; J: TRBJ1-6; D: -; V: TRBV6-2/TRBV6-3
DNA: TGTGCCAGTAGTATGGGACTAGCCAATGAGCAGTTCTTC; CDR3: CASSMGLANEQFF; size: few; J: TRBJ2-1; D: TRBD2; V: TRBV19
DNA: TGTGCCAGCTCGTTACAGGCGAACACTGAAGCTTTCTTT; CDR3: CASSLQANTEAFF; size: -; J: TRBJ1-1; D: -; V: TRBV18
DNA: TGTGCCAGCAGCTCTCGGGACCTGTATAATTCACCCCTCCACTTT; CDR3: CASSSRDLYNSPLHF; size: few; J: TRBJ1-6; D: -; V: TRBV7-9
DNA: TGTGCCAGCAGCTTGGGGGCTAGCGGGTACACAGATACGCAGTATTTT; CDR3: CASSLGASGYTDTQYF; size: many; J: TRBJ2-3; D: TRBD2; V: TRBV7-2
DNA: TGTGCCAGCAGCATGAACGTAGGGGGCGGGCTCGCCCTGGAGCAGTACTTC; CDR3: CASSMNVGGGLALEQYF; size: many; J: TRBJ2-7; D: TRBD1; V: TRBV7-9
DNA: TGTGCCAGCAGCGGGGACGGGGCCTCTGGAAACACCATATATTTT; CDR3: CASSGDGASGNTIYF; size: -; J: TRBJ1-3; D: -; V: TRBV7-8
DNA: TGTGCCAGCAGCTTGGGGGAATTAGGCTACACCTTC; CDR3: CASSLGELGYTF; size: few; J: TRBJ1-2; D: -; V: TRBV5-6
DNA: TGTGCCAGCAGTGAAATTTTAACCGGGGAGCTGTTTTTT; CDR3: CASSEILTGELFF; size: once; J: TRBJ2-2; D: -; V: TRBV25-1
DNA: TGTGCCAGCTGGGGGCAGACGGTAACATCTAACTATGGCTACACCTTC; CDR3: CASWGQTVTSNYGYTF; size: few; J: TRBJ1-2; D: -; V: TRBV6-6
DNA: TGCGCCAGCAGCCAAGGCCCTCCCGGGACAGGGGACACTGAAGCTTTCTTT; CDR3: CASSQGPPGTGDTEAFF; size: few; J: TRBJ1-1; D: TRBD1; V: TRBV4-1
DNA: TGTGCCAGCAGCTTTGGACTAGCGGGGGGAGGCAATGAGCAGTTCTTC; CDR3: CASSFGLAGGGNEQFF; size: -; J: TRBJ2-1; D: TRBD2; V: TRBV7-9
DNA: TGTGCCAGCAGCCACGGAGAGGGGGGGTCTGGAAACACCATATATTTT; CDR3: CASSHGEGGSGNTIYF; size: -; J: TRBJ1-3; D: -; V: TRBV7-8
DNA: TGTGCCAGCAGAAGCGGGGGGTTATACAATGAGCAGTTCTTC; CDR3: CASRSGGLYNEQFF; size: few; J: TRBJ2-1; D: TRBD2; V: TRBV27
DNA: TGTGCCAGCAGCGCGTACAGGCTAGCGGGGAACAATGAGCAGTTCTTC; CDR3: CASSAYRLAGNNEQFF; size: few; J: TRBJ2-1; D: TRBD2; V: TRBV11-2
DNA: TGTGCCATCAGCGACACGGGGGTCGAAGCTTTCTTT; CDR3: CAISDTGVEAFF; size: few; J: TRBJ1-1; D: -; V: TRBV10-3
DNA: TGTGCCAGCAGCTTGAGCGGATTCTCCTACGAGCAGTACTTC; CDR3: CASSLSGFSYEQYF; size: -; J: TRBJ2-7; D: -; V: TRBV11-2
DNA: TGTGCCAGTATTCTGACAGGGACAACAGGAAACACCATATATTTT; CDR3: CASILTGTTGNTIYF; size: many; J: TRBJ1-3; D: TRBD1; V: TRBV19
DNA: TGTGCCAGCAGCTTAATCCCGAGGGGCTCCTACGAGCAGTACTTC; CDR3: CASSLIPRGSYEQYF; size: few; J: TRBJ2-7; D: -; V: TRBV11-2
DNA: TGTGCCAGCAGCTTAGGGACGACGGGGCTCCAAGAGACCCAGTACTTC; CDR3: CASSLGTTGLQETQYF; size: -; J: TRBJ2-5; D: -; V: TRBV7-9
DNA: TGTGCCAGCAGCTCCCGGACAGACAACACCGGGGAGCTGTTTTTT; CDR3: CASSSRTDNTGELFF; size: few; J: TRBJ2-2; D: -; V: TRBV7-6
DNA: TGTGCCAGCAGTTATTATATCGGGGGCGAACGGAGCCATTCACCCCTCCACTTT; CDR3: CASSYYIGGERSHSPLHF; size: -; J: TRBJ1-6; D: -; V: TRBV6-5
DNA: TGTGCCAGCAGTTACTCGGAAGCGGCAGATACGCAGTATTTT; CDR3: CASSYSEAADTQYF; size: many; J: TRBJ2-3; D: -; V: TRBV6-2/TRBV6-3
DNA: TGTGCCAGCACCTACCCCGTCGGAAACACCATATATTTT; CDR3: CASTYPVGNTIYF; size: -; J: TRBJ1-3; D: -; V: TRBV11-2
DNA: TGTGCCAGCAGCTTAATCCATTCCTACGAGCAGTACTTC; CDR3: CASSLIHSYEQYF; size: many; J: TRBJ2-7; D: -; V: TRBV7-2
DNA: TGTGCCAGCAGCCCACCAGGACCTTCCAAGAACACTGAAGCTTTCTTT; CDR3: CASSPPGPSKNTEAFF; size: -; J: TRBJ1-1; D: -; V: TRBV7-9
DNA: TGTGCCAGCAGTGCCGGGGTCACCGGGGAGCTGTTTTTT; CDR3: CASSAGVTGELFF; size: few; J: TRBJ2-2; D: -; V: TRBV12-3/TRBV12-4
DNA: TGTGCCAGCAAAGGGGGGAGTGGGGCCAACGTCCTGACTTTC; CDR3: CASKGGSGANVLTF; size: few; J: TRBJ2-6; D: -; V: TRBV6-1
DNA: TGCGCCAGCAGCCAAGGTACCGGACAGCCATCCTACGAGCAGTACTTC; CDR3: CASSQGTGQPSYEQYF; size: few; J: TRBJ2-7; D: -; V: TRBV4-3
DNA: TGTGCCAGCAGCTTAGCTGGTAGCGGGGTTAGAGAGACCCAGTACTTC; CDR3: CASSLAGSGVRETQYF; size: few; J: TRBJ2-5; D: TRBD2; V: TRBV7-9
DNA: TGTGCCAGCAGCCGACCTTCGAAAAGGGCAGAGACCCAGTACTTC; CDR3: CASSRPSKRAETQYF; size: -; J: TRBJ2-5; D: -; V: TRBV7-2
DNA: TGTGCCAGCAGCCGGACTAGCGGGGGGCCCACAGATACGCAGTATTTT; CDR3: CASSRTSGGPTDTQYF; size: -; J: TRBJ2-3; D: TRBD2; V: TRBV7-3
DNA: TGTGCCAGCGGCGAAAACTCTGGGGCCAACGTCCTGACTTTC; CDR3: CASGENSGANVLTF; size: -; J: TRBJ2-6; D: -; V: TRBV6-2/TRBV6-3
DNA: TGTGCCACCATAAGCTCCTATAATTCACCCCTCCACTTT; CDR3: CATISSYNSPLHF; size: -; J: TRBJ1-6; D: -; V: TRBV7-2
DNA: TGTGCCAGCAGCCGGGAGGGGGCAAGGGGTACGCAGTATTTT; CDR3: CASSREGARGTQYF; size: few; J: TRBJ2-3; D: -; V: TRBV7-4
DNA: TGTGCCAGTAAATGGGGGGATAACACTGAAGCTTTCTTT; CDR3: CASKWGDNTEAFF; size: -; J: TRBJ1-1; D: -; V: TRBV10-3
DNA: TGTGCCAGTAGTGATACCAGGGGTAAAGACGAGCAGTACTTC; CDR3: CASSDTRGKDEQYF; size: -; J: TRBJ2-7; D: -; V: TRBV19
DNA: TGTGCCAGCAGCTTGTGGGGTGGACTAGCGGGGGCCAAGGGGGATAATGAGCAGTTCTTC; CDR3: CASSLWGGLAGAKGDNEQFF; size: -; J: TRBJ2-1; D: TRBD2; V: TRBV7-2
DNA: TGTGCCAGCAGCCGACTGGGACAGGGGGTTACGTCTGGAAACACCATATATTTT; CDR3: CASSRLGQGVTSGNTIYF; size: few; J: TRBJ1-3; D: TRBD1; V: TRBV7-9
DNA: TGTGCCACCCTTTTTGCGAGGGGGGCCTTCACAGATACGCAGTATTTT; CDR3: CATLFARGAFTDTQYF; size: -; J: TRBJ2-3; D: -; V: TRBV6-2/TRBV6-3
DNA: TGTGCCAGTAGTATAGATTTGGACGGATACAATGAGCAGTTCTTC; CDR3: CASSIDLDGYNEQFF; size: -; J: TRBJ2-1; D: -; V: TRBV19
DNA: TGTGCCAGCAGTTACTCGCCCAGGCAAGCGGGCAATCAGCCCCAGCATTTT; CDR3: CASSYSPRQAGNQPQHF; size: -; J: TRBJ1-5; D: -; V: TRBV6-2/TRBV6-3